These 22 T cell receptor beta chains were sequenced from one sample in a study of T cell responses to AZD1222 COVID-19 vaccine. Measured with immunoSEQ multiplex PCR; TCRdb has only the in-frame clones, and not every one. The table records about 130,000 clones, 89% of them present only once. This material consisted of peripheral blood, taken 28 days after the second AZD1222 dose. The receptors were gathered from an adult who received the AZD1222 COVID-19 vaccine.

The chain employs TRBV19 and TRBJ1-1; 7 bases are shared with TRBD1. The CDR3 totals 15 residues. CDR1 and CDR2 (germline): LNHDA, SQIVND (reference sequence). V trimming: 6 bases; J trimming: 3 bases; junction bases outside the gene matches: 10. The CDR3 sequence is CASRRDREGDTEAFF. CDR3 in DNA: TGTGCCAGTAGACGGGACAGAGAAGGTGACACTGAAGCTTTCTTT.

Concerning this clone itself: The same CDR3 arises from other DNA sequences in this sample as well. The chain combines TRBV30 with TRBJ1-1; D unclear. V lost 0 bases, J lost 5 bases, and 13 bases lay in between. In germline, CDR1 is GTSNPN, CDR2 SVGIG (reference sequence). This CDR3 region has 14 residues. CDR3 in amino acids: CAWSVTRLNTEAFF. The CDR3 DNA follows: TGTGCCTGGAGTGTTACGCGGCTTAATACTGAAGCTTTCTTT. Drawing the rest from reference TRBV30 and TRBJ1-1, the complete variable domain is SQTIHQWPATLVQPVGSPLSLECTVEGTSNPNLYWYRQAAGRGLQLLFYSVGIGQISSEVPQNLSASRPQDRQFILSSKKLLLSDSGFYLCAWSVTRLNTEAFFGQGTRLTVV.

The chain is built from TRBV6-4 and TRBJ2-2; the D gene is possibly TRBD1 (6 bases). The CDR3 loop spans 15 amino acids. Germline loops: CDR1 MRHNA, CDR2 SNTAGT. Trimming cost V 0 bases and J 1 base, with 6 bases left between them. The CDR3 DNA reads as TGTGCCAGCAGTGACTCGGGACAGAACACCGGGGAGCTGTTTTTT. This translates into CASSDSGQNTGELFF.

The chain employs TRBV5-1 and TRBJ2-5; D is uncertain. The CDR3 spans 12 residues. Germline CDR1 and CDR2: SGHRS and YFSETQ. V lost 2 bases to trimming and J lost 2 bases, with 4 bases between them. CDR3 DNA sequence: TGCGCCAGCAGCTTCGGTCAAGAGACCCAGTACTTC. Translated: CASSFGQETQYF.

The V call is TRBV5-1, the J call TRBJ2-7, with a possible D match to TRBD1 (6 bases). Trimming cost V 3 bases and J 0 bases, with 13 bases left between them. Looked up from germline, CDR1 is SGHRS and CDR2 is YFSETQ. The CDR3 has 15 residues. For the CDR3, the DNA is TGCGCCAGCAGCTCCGGGACACCCAGCTCCTACGAGCAGTACTTC. Encoded protein: CASSSGTPSSYEQYF.

This chain connects TRBV3-1 (or the pseudogene TRBV3-2) to TRBJ1-4, with TRBD1 identical over 10 bases. This CDR3 has 20 amino acids. V trimming: 0 bases; J trimming: 4 bases; junction bases outside the gene matches: 14. Germline V gene sequence: CDR1 LGHDT, CDR2 YNNKEL (reference sequence). CDR3 coding DNA: TGTGCCAGCAGCCAAGATCCCGCCGGGACAGGGGAGCTTTTTAATGAAAAACTGTTTTTT. This codes for CASSQDPAGTGELFNEKLFF.

The V gene is TRBV27, the J gene TRBJ1-1; the D gene is possibly TRBD1 (6 bases). The germline CDR1 and CDR2 sequences are MNHEY and SMNVEV (reference sequence). The CDR3 consists of 14 residues. Trimming took 4 bases from V and 7 from J, leaving 16 bases between them. The CDR3: CASSYDGGMGEAFF. CDR3 bases: TGTGCCAGCAGTTACGACGGGGGCATGGGTGAAGCTTTCTTT.

This chain links TRBV10-1 with TRBJ1-2, with D hard to call. V was cut by 0 bases and J by 0 bases, with 11 bases left in between. The CDR3 totals 16 residues. Germline loops: CDR1 WNHNN, CDR2 SYGVQD (reference sequence). CDR3 in DNA: TGCGCCAGCAGTGAGTCGGTCCAGGCTACTAACTATGGCTACACCTTC. Protein sequence: CASSESVQATNYGYTF.

V usage is TRBV5-6 and J usage is TRBJ1-1; tentative D call: TRBD1 (5 bases). This CDR3 has 15 residues. Germline V CDR1 and CDR2: SGHDT, YYEEEE. V lost 5 bases, J lost 1 base, and 15 bases lay in between. CDR3 coding DNA: TGTGCCAGCAGTCAGGGCCCAACCGGGAACACTGAAGCTTTCTTT. Translated: CASSQGPTGNTEAFF.

The V gene is TRBV13, the J gene TRBJ1-1, with 8 nucleotides matching TRBD1. V was clipped by 2 bases and J by 6 bases; unmatched bases: 5. The CDR3 runs to 14 residues. Germline assignment: CDR1 PRHDT and CDR2 FYEKMQ (reference sequence). The CDR3 region has the DNA TGTGCCAGCAGCTTAAGGACAGGGCGCGCTGAAGCTTTCTTT. This gives the protein CASSLRTGRAEAFF.

This clone showed up just once. CDR3 loop: CASSQGWGANSPLHF. CDR3 sequence (DNA): TGTGCCAGCAGCCAAGGGTGGGGGGCTAATTCACCCCTCCACTTT. The gene calls are TRBV3-1 (or the pseudogene TRBV3-2) and TRBJ1-6, with D perhaps matching TRBD1 (6 bases). Trimming cost V 1 base and J 6 bases, with 10 bases left between them. From germline, CDR1 is LGHDT and CDR2 YNNKEL (reference sequence). The CDR3 spans 15 residues.

Comments on this clone: In the same sample, other DNA sequences code for this CDR3. This chain joins TRBV3-1 (or the pseudogene TRBV3-2) and TRBJ2-3; D unclear. CDR1 and CDR2 from the germline V gene are LGHDT and YNNKEL (reference sequence). The CDR3 contains 14 residues. Trimming removed 5 bases at V and 5 bases at J, with 14 bases between. The CDR3 protein is CASSSTPPGDTQYF. The CDR3 DNA is TGTGCCAGCAGCAGTACTCCACCGGGAGATACGCAGTATTTT.

This chain links TRBV4-2 with TRBJ2-1, with 14 bases that match TRBD2. Germline V gene lookup returns CDR1 LGHNA and CDR2 YNFKEQ. V was pared by 0 bases and J by 0 bases, with 10 bases of the junction left unmatched. The CDR3 has 21 residues. The CDR3 spells CASSQESYGLAGGYSYNEQFF. The CDR3 DNA sequence: TGTGCCAGCAGCCAAGAGTCTTACGGACTAGCGGGGGGTTACTCCTACAATGAGCAGTTCTTC.

V gene TRBV2 combines with J gene TRBJ1-2, with D possibly matching TRBD1 (6 bases). The germline V and J ends were trimmed by 3 bases and 0 bases, with 17 bases remaining between them. The CDR3 contains 17 residues. Per the germline V gene, CDR1 is SNHLY and CDR2 is FYNNEI. CDR3 nucleotides: TGTGCCAGCAGTGAGGAGGGACTCTCAGGGGCTAACTATGGCTACACCTTC. Translated, it gives CASSEEGLSGANYGYTF.

The chain uses TRBV7-2 and TRBJ1-2; TRBD1 matches at 7 bases. The germline V gene encodes CDR1 SGHTA and CDR2 FQGNSA. Trimming at V came to 6 bases and at J to 8 bases, leaving 9 bases not matched to a gene. This CDR3 has 13 residues. The CDR3 bases are TGTGCCAGCAGTCCTGACAGGGTCGGAGGCTACACCTTC. This codes for CASSPDRVGGYTF.

CDR3 sequence reads: CAWTSGSGGNEQFF. In nucleotides, the CDR3 is TGTGCCTGGACTAGCGGGAGTGGGGGAAATGAGCAGTTCTTC. The chain recombines TRBV30 with TRBJ2-1; 10 nucleotides line up with TRBD2. The CDR3 extends over 14 amino acids. Per the germline V gene, CDR1 is GTSNPN and CDR2 is SVGIG (reference sequence). V lost 4 bases, J lost 7 bases, and 7 bases stayed unmatched. Filled out from reference TRBV30 and TRBJ2-1, the complete variable domain reads SQTIHQWPATLVQPVGSPLSLECTVEGTSNPNLYWYRQAAGRGLQLLFYSVGIGQISSEVPQNLSASRPQDRQFILSSKKLLLSDSGFYLCAWTSGSGGNEQFFGPGTRLTVL.

The rearrangement joins TRBV5-6 to TRBJ2-7; 9 nucleotides align to TRBD2. CDR1 is SGHDT, CDR2 YYEEEE, per germline. The length of the CDR3 is 15 residues. With 4 bases clipped from V and 1 base from J, the junction kept 6 bases outside the gene matches. CDR3 coding DNA: TGTGCCAGCAGCCGTAGCGGGAGTGGGTCCTACGAGCAGTACTTC. It translates to CASSRSGSGSYEQYF.

This clone occurred once. The rearrangement links TRBV5-1 to TRBJ2-7, with TRBD2 matching over 9 bases. The CDR3 is 15 residues long. The germline V gene has CDR1 SGHRS and CDR2 YFSETQ. Germline trimming cut 9 bases from V and 4 bases from J; bases unmatched to any gene: 14. This CDR3 is CATSRVSGSDYEQYF. The CDR3 DNA reads TGCGCCACCTCCCGGGTTAGCGGGAGTGATTACGAGCAGTACTTC.

The chain combines TRBV7-8 with TRBJ1-1; D ambiguous. Germline V gene data show CDR1 as SGHVS and CDR2 as FQNEAQ. Trimming pared 5 bases from V and 0 bases from J, leaving 7 bases between. The CDR3 loop spans 13 amino acids. In DNA, the CDR3 is TGTGCCAGCAGCGACACCCTGAACACTGAAGCTTTCTTT. It yields the protein CASSDTLNTEAFF.

Written as DNA, the CDR3 is TGTGCCAGCAGCCAAGGGGGGGACCAGCCCCAGCATTTT. It encodes CASSQGGDQPQHF. The chain carries TRBV7-2 and TRBJ1-5, with D perhaps matching TRBD1 (6 bases). V was trimmed by 5 bases and J by 7 bases, leaving 12 bases between them. The CDR3 is 13 amino acids. Germline V gene data show CDR1 as SGHTA and CDR2 as FQGNSA.

The gene calls are TRBV13 and TRBJ2-7; D call uncertain. The CDR3 has 11 residues. From germline, CDR1 is PRHDT and CDR2 FYEKMQ (reference sequence). Trimming took 4 bases from V and 5 from J, leaving 6 bases between them. The CDR3 DNA sequence: TGTGCCAGCAGCTCATGGGACGAGCAGTACTTC. Translated: CASSSWDEQYF.

This chain uses TRBV30 with TRBJ1-6; TRBD1 aligns across 7 bases. Losses at the gene ends were 5 bases for V and 10 bases for J; bases not matched to a gene: 11. In germline, CDR1 is GTSNPN, CDR2 SVGIG (reference sequence). The CDR3 sequence is 14 residues long. The DNA for the CDR3 is TGTGCCTGGCGAGTCCGGGACAGAGCCTCACCCCTCCACTTT. Its protein is CAWRVRDRASPLHF.